The 18 T cell receptor beta chains below were found in one sample sequenced in a study of cytomegalovirus exposure and HLA in healthy donors. The method was immunoSEQ multiplex PCR; TCRdb's version includes in-frame clones alone and lacks a portion of them. The data contain some 98,000 clones, about 90% of them singletons. The specimen was PBMCs. These receptors were obtained from a man between 18 and 29 years old in good health and CMV-seropositive.

This clone was counted once. The V gene is TRBV5-1, the J gene TRBJ1-2, with TRBD1 identical over 9 bases. This CDR3 region has 18 residues. The J segment lost 8 bases and the V segment lost 1 base, leaving 18 bases of the junction unmatched. Germline V gives CDR1 SGHRS, CDR2 YFSETQ. The DNA for the CDR3 is TGCGCCAGCAGCTTGCAATACTCTCAGGGACAGGGAGGACCGGGCTACACCTTC. It specifies CASSLQYSQGQGGPGYTF.

There are a few counts of this clone. The V gene is TRBV7-2, the J gene TRBJ2-1, with 13 positions matching TRBD2. CDR1 SGHTA and CDR2 FQGNSA come from the germline V gene. After removal of 5 bases from V and 9 bases from J, the junction contained 16 bases not matched to a gene. The CDR3 covers 18 residues. CDR3 residues: CASSLGLAGVLAYGEQFF. The CDR3 nucleotides read TGTGCCAGCAGCCTCGGACTAGCGGGAGTATTAGCGTACGGTGAGCAGTTCTTC.

The table lists this clone with a few counts. This chain connects TRBV7-6 to TRBJ2-1; D is perhaps TRBD1 (5 bases). The germline V and J ends were trimmed by 2 bases and 3 bases, with 17 bases remaining between them. CDR3 length: 17 amino acids. Germline CDR1 is SGHVS and CDR2 is FNYEAQ. CDR3 bases: TGTGCCAGCAGCTTAAAGGGGAAAAGATATGACTACAATGAGCAGTTCTTC. It codes for CASSLKGKRYDYNEQFF.

The V gene is TRBV18, the J gene TRBJ1-3; D may be TRBD1 (6 bases). V lost 6 bases and J lost 2, with 14 bases in between. Germline CDR1 reads KGHSH; CDR2 reads LQKENI. This CDR3 has 15 amino acids. Here the CDR3 DNA reads TGTGCCAGCTCTCGACCAGGGACAACTGGAAACACCATATATTTT. It specifies CASSRPGTTGNTIYF.

This clone was picked up a small number of times. The gene calls are TRBV4-3 and TRBJ2-3; 13 positions agree with TRBD2. CDR1 LGHNA and CDR2 YSLEER come from the germline V gene. V trimming: 0 bases; J trimming: 2 bases; junction bases outside the gene matches: 11. The length of the CDR3 is 20 residues. CDR3 in amino acids: CASSQDGGSGLAGYTDTQYF. For the CDR3, the DNA is TGCGCCAGCAGCCAAGACGGTGGGTCGGGACTAGCGGGGTACACAGATACGCAGTATTTT.

Comment on this clone: A junction end diverges from the germline sequence, so it may reflect a read error. The gene calls are TRBV28 and TRBJ2-1; D not certain. Germline-derived CDR1 and CDR2 are MDHEN and SYDVKM. The CDR3 contains 12 residues. The CDR3 sequence: CASTLGSGEQFF. The DNA for the CDR3 is TGTGCTAGCACGTTGGGTTCCGGGGAGCAGTTCTTC.

The V call is TRBV5-1, the J call TRBJ1-1; TRBD1 matches at 7 bases. CDR1 and CDR2 (germline): SGHRS, YFSETQ. The CDR3 runs 14 residues. V trimming: 0 bases; J trimming: 3 bases; junction bases outside the gene matches: 2. CDR3 region: CASSLDRGYTEAFF. CDR3 bases: TGCGCCAGCAGCTTGGACAGGGGTTACACTGAAGCTTTCTTT.

This chain links TRBV6-5 with TRBJ2-7, with 9 positions matching TRBD1. This CDR3 region has 14 residues. Germline CDR1 reads MNHEY; CDR2 reads SVGAGI. Germline trimming cut 6 bases from V and 5 bases from J; bases unmatched to any gene: 8. CDR3 protein: CASRRDRVVDEQYF. For the CDR3, the DNA is TGTGCCAGCAGACGGGACAGGGTAGTAGACGAGCAGTACTTC.

The rearrangement joins TRBV25-1 to TRBJ2-3, with 7 bases matching TRBD2. V was clipped by 1 base and J by 1 base; unmatched bases: 5. This CDR3 spans 16 amino acids. The germline CDR1 and CDR2 sequences are MGHDK and SYGVNS. The CDR3 here is CASSEFGGRGTDTQYF. The CDR3 DNA sequence: TGTGCCAGCAGTGAATTTGGCGGGAGAGGCACAGATACGCAGTATTTT. Full variable domain (remainder filled in from reference TRBV25-1 and TRBJ2-3): EADIYQTPRYLVIGTGKKITLECSQTMGHDKMYWYQQDPGMELHLIHYSYGVNSTEKGDLSSESTVSRIRTEHFPLTLESARPSHTSQYLCASSEFGGRGTDTQYFGPGTRLTVL.

V gene TRBV15 combines with J gene TRBJ2-7, with TRBD2 identical over 14 bases. The CDR3 runs 18 residues. After removal of 6 bases from V and 2 bases from J, the junction contained 12 bases not matched to a gene. Germline-derived CDR1 and CDR2 are LNHNV and YYDKDF (reference sequence). The CDR3 loop is CATRAGLAGVGPTYEQYF. CDR3 bases: TGTGCCACCAGAGCGGGACTAGCGGGAGTGGGGCCTACCTACGAGCAGTACTTC.

The rearrangement joins TRBV2 to TRBJ1-4; 7 bases align to TRBD1. Germline V gives CDR1 SNHLY, CDR2 FYNNEI. V was clipped by 3 bases and J by 8 bases; unmatched bases: 3. The CDR3 is 13 amino acids. The CDR3 region is CASSETGWEKLFF. The CDR3 coding sequence is TGTGCCAGCAGTGAGACAGGGTGGGAAAAACTGTTTTTT.

This chain connects TRBV5-4 to TRBJ2-7; D unresolved. Germline assignment: CDR1 SGHNT and CDR2 YYREEE (reference sequence). The CDR3 consists of 14 residues. Trimming left V 3 bases short and J 1 base short, with 11 bases between. In DNA, the CDR3 is TGTGCCAGCAGCTCGCCTGAGAAGTCCTACGAGCAGTACTTC. This codes for CASSSPEKSYEQYF.

This clone has a single count. The CDR3 is CASSFQGAGETQYF. CDR3 DNA sequence: TGTGCCAGCAGCTTCCAGGGGGCGGGGGAGACCCAGTACTTC. The V and J genes are TRBV7-2 and TRBJ2-5, with 8 bases identical to TRBD1. The germline CDR1 and CDR2 sequences are SGHTA and FQGNSA. The CDR3 extends over 14 amino acids. V shed 3 bases and J 5 bases; nucleotides not matched to a gene: 5.

A single count supports this clone. The gene calls are TRBV4-3 and TRBJ2-3, with 11 bases fitting TRBD1. CDR1 and CDR2 (germline): LGHNA, YSLEER. The J segment lost 8 bases and the V segment lost 1 base, leaving 11 bases of the junction unmatched. This CDR3 is 17 amino acids long. This chain's CDR3 is CASSQGTGQGAPGTQYF. CDR3 DNA sequence: TGCGCCAGCAGCCAAGGTACCGGACAGGGGGCGCCGGGTACGCAGTATTTT.

The J gene is TRBJ2-5, the V gene TRBV6-1; 8 nucleotides agree with TRBD1. The CDR3 has 16 amino acids. The trim removed 4 bases at V and 4 bases at J, leaving 11 bases unmatched. Germline CDR1 reads MNHNS; CDR2 reads SASEGT. CDR3 protein: CASSASGQGYRETQYF. CDR3 DNA: TGTGCCAGCAGTGCCTCCGGACAGGGATATCGAGAGACCCAGTACTTC.

The V and J genes are TRBV29-1 and TRBJ2-6; TRBD1 matches 12 bases. V lost 3 bases, J lost 0 bases, and 9 bases stayed unmatched. Looked up from germline, CDR1 is SQVTM and CDR2 is ANQGSEA. The CDR3 spans 19 residues. The CDR3 loop reads CSVEVIGTGGNSGANVLTF. DNA of the CDR3: TGCAGCGTTGAGGTTATAGGGACAGGGGGCAACTCTGGGGCCAACGTCCTGACTTTC.

The chain recombines TRBV5-1 with TRBJ2-2; D is possibly TRBD2 (5 bases). CDR3 length equals 14 residues. Trimming removed 0 bases at V and 6 bases at J, with 9 bases between. CDR1 is SGHRS, CDR2 YFSETQ, per germline. The CDR3 loop reads CASSLASHAGELFF. CDR3 nucleotides: TGCGCCAGCAGCTTGGCTAGCCACGCCGGGGAGCTGTTTTTT. Full variable domain (remainder filled in from reference TRBV5-1 and TRBJ2-2): KAGVTQTPRYLIKTRGQQVTLSCSPISGHRSVSWYQQTPGQGLQFLFEYFSETQRNKGNFPGRFSGRQFSNSRSEMNVSTLELGDSALYLCASSLASHAGELFFGEGSRLTVL.

This chain links TRBV29-1 with TRBJ2-7, with 7 bases identical to TRBD1. CDR1 and CDR2 from the germline V gene are SQVTM and ANQGSEA. The junction had 10 bases not matched to a gene; V was cut back by 3 bases and J by 2 bases. This CDR3 has 15 residues. The CDR3 DNA reads TGCAGCGTTGAGACAGACAGGGATCTGACCTACGAGCAGTACTTC. It translates to CSVETDRDLTYEQYF.